Shown below are 19 T cell receptor beta chains from a single sample sequenced in a study of T cell responses to AZD1222 COVID-19 vaccine. Method: immunoSEQ multiplex PCR; TCRdb's copy keeps in-frame clones and lacks some. This table holds some 110,000 clones, 80% to 90% found once. Material: peripheral blood, obtained on day 0 of AZD1222 vaccination. The receptors here all came from an adult in good health.

This clone was counted once. The chain's CDR3 is CASEDRGAMDTQYF. The CDR3 bases are TGCGCCAGCGAGGACAGGGGAGCGATGGATACGCAGTATTTT. The V gene is TRBV5-1, the J gene TRBJ2-3, with 9 bases matching TRBD1. J gave up 6 bases and V 7 bases, and 9 bases lay outside the gene matches. This CDR3 is 14 amino acids long. The germline CDR1 and CDR2 sequences are SGHRS and YFSETQ.

V usage is TRBV18 and J usage is TRBJ1-5; D is unclear. V was cut by 4 bases and J by 5 bases, with 12 bases left in between. The CDR3 spans 14 residues. Germline V CDR1 and CDR2: KGHSH, LQKENI. DNA for the CDR3: TGTGCCAGCTCACGAATCGGCTCTTATCAGCCCCAGCATTTT. Its translation: CASSRIGSYQPQHF.

The DNA of the CDR3 is TGTGCCAGCAGCTCTGACAGGGTGGGAGCCAAAAACATTCAGTACTTC. As protein: CASSSDRVGAKNIQYF. J is TRBJ2-4 and V is TRBV11-3, with 7 bases lining up with TRBD1. Germline CDR1 and CDR2: SGHNT and YENEEA. J was trimmed by 0 bases and V by 4 bases; bases with no gene match: 6. The CDR3 extends over 16 amino acids.

The chain has TRBV18 and TRBJ2-7; D perhaps matches TRBD2 (6 bases). Germline loops: CDR1 KGHSH, CDR2 LQKENI. The CDR3 sequence is 14 residues long. V was shortened by 3 bases and J by 4 bases, with 13 bases between the two germline ends. The chain's CDR3 is CASSPPGRSYEQYF. Written as DNA, the CDR3 is TGTGCCAGCTCACCGCCGGGGAGGAGTTACGAGCAGTACTTC.

This rearrangement joins TRBV24-1 to TRBJ2-1; TRBD2 matches at 8 bases. Trimming removed 4 bases from V and 9 bases from J; junction bases left unmatched: 4. The germline CDR1 and CDR2 sequences are KGHDR and SFDVKD. This CDR3 spans 13 amino acids. The DNA for the CDR3 is TGTGCCACCAGTGACCGACTAGCGAGTGAGCAGTTCTTC. Amino acids: CATSDRLASEQFF.

This sequence joins TRBV5-4 and TRBJ1-1, with D unclear. Trimming stripped 1 base from V and 0 bases from J, with 1 base between. Germline CDR1 reads SGHNT; CDR2 reads YYREEE (reference sequence). There are 12 residues in the CDR3. The CDR3 spells CASSLMNTEAFF. The CDR3 DNA reads TGTGCCAGCAGCTTGATGAACACTGAAGCTTTCTTT.

V and J are TRBV29-1 and TRBJ2-5, with TRBD1 identical over 7 bases. Unmatched junction bases numbered 12, after V lost 0 bases and J lost 2 bases. Germline lookup yields CDR1 SQVTM and CDR2 ANQGSEA. The CDR3 covers 17 residues. CDR3 residues: CSVEDDRAPYPQETQYF. As DNA, the CDR3 is TGCAGCGTTGAAGACGACAGGGCGCCTTACCCACAAGAGACCCAGTACTTC.

This chain connects TRBV15 to TRBJ1-2; a possible D gene is TRBD1 (5 bases). The CDR3 consists of 13 residues. Trimming took off 1 base at V and 8 bases at J, with 11 bases between the two ends. In germline, CDR1 is LNHNV, CDR2 YYDKDF (reference sequence). CDR3 sequence (DNA): TGTGCCACCAGCAGAGGCAGGGCGGGCGGCTACACCTTC. It translates to CATSRGRAGGYTF. Supplemented by reference TRBV15 and TRBJ1-2, the full variable domain reads DAMVIQNPRYQVTQFGKPVTLSCSQTLNHNVMYWYQQKSSQAPKLLFHYYDKDFNNEADTPDNFQSRRPNTSFCFLDIRSPGLGDTAMYLCATSRGRAGGYTFGSGTRLTVV.

The rearrangement links TRBV9 to TRBJ1-6; D unclear. This CDR3 region has 15 residues. Looked up from germline, CDR1 is SGDLS and CDR2 is YYNGEE. V lost 0 bases and J 6 bases, leaving 10 bases between the germline ends. The CDR3 loop reads CASSVDAEINSPLHF. In DNA form, the CDR3 reads TGTGCCAGCAGCGTAGATGCAGAAATTAATTCACCCCTCCACTTT.

This clone showed up just once. The rearrangement uses TRBV19 and TRBJ1-4; TRBD1 matches at 11 bases. Trimming removed 5 bases from V and 6 bases from J; junction bases left unmatched: 2. The CDR3 runs to 14 residues. Germline V gene data show CDR1 as LNHDA and CDR2 as SQIVND (reference sequence). The CDR3: CASSPDRGHEKLFF. CDR3 nucleotide sequence: TGTGCCAGTAGTCCGGACAGGGGGCATGAAAAACTGTTTTTT.

The chain has TRBV11-2 and TRBJ1-6, with D unclear. V dropped 3 bases and J dropped 7 bases, with 10 bases sitting between them. This CDR3 is built from 14 residues. CDR1 and CDR2 from the germline V gene are SGHAT and FQNNGV. The CDR3: CASSLEVWNSPLHF. As DNA, the CDR3 is TGTGCCAGCAGCTTGGAGGTTTGGAATTCACCCCTCCACTTT.

The V call is TRBV11-2, the J call TRBJ1-4, with D possibly TRBD1 on 6 matching bases. V gave up 2 bases and J gave up 4 bases, with 17 bases separating them. The CDR3 is 17 residues long. Germline CDR1 and CDR2: SGHAT and FQNNGV. The CDR3 region is CASSLRPRGGLNEKLFF. The CDR3 region has the DNA TGTGCCAGCAGCTTACGGCCTCGCGGGGGCCTTAATGAAAAACTGTTTTTT.

The rearrangement links TRBV7-2 to TRBJ2-7; TRBD1 agrees at 12 bases. The V and J ends lost 2 bases and 5 bases, in that order; junction bases with no gene match: 13. CDR3 length: 18 residues. Germline loops: CDR1 SGHTA, CDR2 FQGNSA. The CDR3 sequence is CASSLSSGTGGRVHEQYF. DNA for the CDR3: TGTGCCAGCAGCTTATCGTCCGGGACAGGGGGCAGGGTCCACGAGCAGTACTTC.

The gene calls are TRBV5-1 and TRBJ1-6; 9 positions match TRBD1. The germline V gene encodes CDR1 SGHRS and CDR2 YFSETQ. Trimming at V came to 4 bases and at J to 7 bases, leaving 3 bases not matched to a gene. There are 14 residues in the CDR3. The CDR3 protein is CASSPGQGNSPLHF. CDR3 DNA: TGCGCCAGCAGCCCGGGACAGGGAAATTCACCCCTCCACTTT. The variable domain in full, completed from reference TRBV5-1 and TRBJ1-6, reads KAGVTQTPRYLIKTRGQQVTLSCSPISGHRSVSWYQQTPGQGLQFLFEYFSETQRNKGNFPGRFSGRQFSNSRSEMNVSTLELGDSALYLCASSPGQGNSPLHFGNGTRLTVT.

The V call is TRBV28, the J call TRBJ2-1, with a tentative D call TRBD2 (5 bases). Germline V gene data show CDR1 as MDHEN and CDR2 as SYDVKM. V dropped 2 bases and J dropped 6 bases, with 17 bases sitting between them. The CDR3 sequence is 16 residues long. Here the CDR3 DNA reads TGTGCCAGCAGTTTAAGTCCGCAGACGGGAATCAATGAGCAGTTCTTC. The encoded protein is CASSLSPQTGINEQFF.

The V gene is TRBV6-2 or TRBV6-3, the J gene TRBJ1-5; D remains unclear. V was trimmed by 1 base and J by 4 bases, leaving 8 bases between them. CDR3 length: 14 amino acids. Germline loops: CDR1 MNHEY, CDR2 SVGEGT. CDR3 DNA: TGTGCCAGCAGTTACTACAGTACAAATCAGCCCCAGCATTTT. It codes for CASSYYSTNQPQHF.

V is TRBV11-2 and J is TRBJ1-6; D remains unclear. The CDR3 loop spans 16 amino acids. With 2 bases removed from V and 4 bases from J, the gap between germline ends came to 12 bases. Per the germline V gene, CDR1 is SGHAT and CDR2 is FQNNGV. CDR3 in amino acids: CASSLNGESYNSPLHF. Written as DNA, the CDR3 is TGTGCCAGCAGCTTAAACGGGGAATCTTATAATTCACCCCTCCACTTT.

The rearrangement uses TRBV28 and TRBJ1-1; D uncertain. This CDR3 contains 14 residues. Germline values: CDR1 MDHEN, CDR2 SYDVKM. V was shortened by 2 bases and J by 1 base, with 8 bases between the two germline ends. This CDR3 is CASSLGPPNTEAFF. The CDR3 DNA follows: TGTGCCAGCAGTTTAGGGCCGCCGAACACTGAAGCTTTCTTT.

V gene TRBV3-1 (or the pseudogene TRBV3-2) combines with J gene TRBJ2-3; TRBD2 matches at 10 bases. This CDR3 is built from 15 residues. V lost 4 bases, J lost 3 bases, and 4 bases stayed unmatched. Germline V gene lookup returns CDR1 LGHDT and CDR2 YNNKEL (reference sequence). CDR3 loop: CASSPLAGVTDTQYF. DNA of the CDR3: TGTGCCAGCAGCCCGCTAGCGGGAGTAACAGATACGCAGTATTTT.